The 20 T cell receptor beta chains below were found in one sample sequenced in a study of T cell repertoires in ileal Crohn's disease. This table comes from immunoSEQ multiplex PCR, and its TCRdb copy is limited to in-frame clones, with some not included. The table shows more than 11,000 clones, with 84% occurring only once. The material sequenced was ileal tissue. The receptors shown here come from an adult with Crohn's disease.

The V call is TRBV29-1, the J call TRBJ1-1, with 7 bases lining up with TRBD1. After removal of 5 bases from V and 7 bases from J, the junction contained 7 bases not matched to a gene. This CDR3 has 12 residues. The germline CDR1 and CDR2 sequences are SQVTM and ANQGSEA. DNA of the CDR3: TGCAGCGTTAAGGAAGGGGGCGGTGAAGCTTTCTTT. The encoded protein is CSVKEGGGEAFF.

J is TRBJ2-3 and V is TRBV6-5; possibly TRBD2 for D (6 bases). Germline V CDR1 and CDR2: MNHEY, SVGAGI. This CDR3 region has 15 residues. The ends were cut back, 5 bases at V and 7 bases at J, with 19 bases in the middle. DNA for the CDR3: TGTGCCAGCAGTACCCAACTAGCCGCTTCATATACGCAGTATTTT. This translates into CASSTQLAASYTQYF.

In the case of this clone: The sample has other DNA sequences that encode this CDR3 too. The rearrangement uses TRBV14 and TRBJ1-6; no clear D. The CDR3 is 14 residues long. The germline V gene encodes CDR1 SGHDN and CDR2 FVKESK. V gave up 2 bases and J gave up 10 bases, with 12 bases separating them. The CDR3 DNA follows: TGTGCCAGCAGCCAAACTTCCCGGTACTCACCCCTCCACTTT. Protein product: CASSQTSRYSPLHF. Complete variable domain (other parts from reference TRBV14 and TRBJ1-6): EAGVTQFPSHSVIEKGQTVTLRCDPISGHDNLYWYRRVMGKEIKFLLHFVKESKQDESGMPNNRFLAERTGGTYSTLKVQPAELEDSGVYFCASSQTSRYSPLHFGNGTRLTVT.

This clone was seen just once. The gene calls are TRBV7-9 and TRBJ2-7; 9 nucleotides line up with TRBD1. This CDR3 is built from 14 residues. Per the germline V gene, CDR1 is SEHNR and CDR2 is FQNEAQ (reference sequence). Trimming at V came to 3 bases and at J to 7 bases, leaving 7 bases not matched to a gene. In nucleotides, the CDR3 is TGTGCCAGCAGCTTGGACGGGACAGGGATAGAGCAGTACTTC. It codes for CASSLDGTGIEQYF.

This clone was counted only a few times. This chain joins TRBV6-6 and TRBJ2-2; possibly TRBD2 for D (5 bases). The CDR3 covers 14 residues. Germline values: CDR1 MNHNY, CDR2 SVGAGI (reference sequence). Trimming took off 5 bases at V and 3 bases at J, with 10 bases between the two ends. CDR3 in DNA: TGTGCCAGCAGTAGGCGGGTGGACACCGGGGAGCTGTTTTTT. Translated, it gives CASSRRVDTGELFF.

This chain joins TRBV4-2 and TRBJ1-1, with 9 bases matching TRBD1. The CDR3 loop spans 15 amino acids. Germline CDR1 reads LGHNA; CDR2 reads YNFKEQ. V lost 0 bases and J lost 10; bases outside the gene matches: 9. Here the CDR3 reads CASSQDWGTGTGAFF. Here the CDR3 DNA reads TGTGCCAGCAGCCAAGATTGGGGGACAGGGACAGGAGCTTTCTTT.

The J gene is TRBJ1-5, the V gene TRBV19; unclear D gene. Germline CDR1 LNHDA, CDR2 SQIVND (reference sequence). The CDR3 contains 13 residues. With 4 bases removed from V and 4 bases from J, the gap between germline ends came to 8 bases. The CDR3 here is CASSSFSNQPQHF. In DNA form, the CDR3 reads TGTGCCAGTAGTAGTTTCAGTAATCAGCCCCAGCATTTT.

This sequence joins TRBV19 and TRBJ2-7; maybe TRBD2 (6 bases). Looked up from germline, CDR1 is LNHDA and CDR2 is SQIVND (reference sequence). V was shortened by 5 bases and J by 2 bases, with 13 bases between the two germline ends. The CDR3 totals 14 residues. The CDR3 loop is CASSFRDSAYEQYF. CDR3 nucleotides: TGTGCCAGTAGTTTCCGGGACTCCGCCTACGAGCAGTACTTC.

CDR3 DNA sequence: TGCGCCAGCAGCCAAGAGAGGACCGGGGTTGGGACTGAAGCTTTCTTT. Protein product: CASSQERTGVGTEAFF. This sequence joins TRBV4-1 and TRBJ1-1; no clear D gene. The CDR3 is 16 residues long. V was cut by 0 bases and J by 5 bases, with 16 bases left in between. CDR1 is MGHRA and CDR2 is YSYEKL in the germline V gene.

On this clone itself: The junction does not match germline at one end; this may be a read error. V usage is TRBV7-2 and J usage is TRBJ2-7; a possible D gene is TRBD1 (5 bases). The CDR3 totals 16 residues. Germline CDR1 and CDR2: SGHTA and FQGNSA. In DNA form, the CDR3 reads TGTGCCAGCAGCTTAGGGTACAGGCCGTCCTCCGACGAGCAGTACTTC. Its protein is CASSLGYRPSSDEQYF.

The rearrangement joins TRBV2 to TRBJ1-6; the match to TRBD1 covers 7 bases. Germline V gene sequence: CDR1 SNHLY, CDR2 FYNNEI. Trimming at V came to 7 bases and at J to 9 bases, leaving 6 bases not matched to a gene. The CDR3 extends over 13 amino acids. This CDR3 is CASKFGTVSPLHF. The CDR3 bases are TGTGCCAGCAAGTTCGGGACAGTTTCACCCCTCCACTTT.

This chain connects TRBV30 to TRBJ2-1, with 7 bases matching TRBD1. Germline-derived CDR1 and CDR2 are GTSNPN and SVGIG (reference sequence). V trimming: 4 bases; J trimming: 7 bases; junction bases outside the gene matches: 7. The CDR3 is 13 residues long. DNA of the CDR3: TGTGCCTGGACCCGGGACAGTGGGAATGAGCAGTTCTTC. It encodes CAWTRDSGNEQFF.

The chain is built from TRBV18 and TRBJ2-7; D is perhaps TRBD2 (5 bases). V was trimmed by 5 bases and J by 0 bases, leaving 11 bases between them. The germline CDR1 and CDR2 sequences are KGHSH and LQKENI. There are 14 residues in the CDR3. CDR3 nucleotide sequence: TGTGCCAGCTCAGAGGGTAGCCGCTCCTACGAGCAGTACTTC. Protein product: CASSEGSRSYEQYF.

For the CDR3, the DNA is TGTGCCAGCAGTGCGCCGGGACAGGGGCGGGGGCAAGAGACCCAGTACTTC. Encoded protein: CASSAPGQGRGQETQYF. The J gene is TRBJ2-5, the V gene TRBV28; the match to TRBD1 covers 10 bases. Per germline, CDR1 MDHEN and CDR2 SYDVKM. The CDR3 loop spans 17 amino acids. Trimming cost V 5 bases and J 2 bases; bases outside gene matches: 11.

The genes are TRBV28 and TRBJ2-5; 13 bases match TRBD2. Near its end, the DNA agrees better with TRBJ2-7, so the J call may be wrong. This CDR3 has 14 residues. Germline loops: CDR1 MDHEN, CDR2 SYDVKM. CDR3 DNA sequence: TGTGCCAGCAGGACTAGCGGGGGGACCTACGAGCAGTACTTC. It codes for CASRTSGGTYEQYF.

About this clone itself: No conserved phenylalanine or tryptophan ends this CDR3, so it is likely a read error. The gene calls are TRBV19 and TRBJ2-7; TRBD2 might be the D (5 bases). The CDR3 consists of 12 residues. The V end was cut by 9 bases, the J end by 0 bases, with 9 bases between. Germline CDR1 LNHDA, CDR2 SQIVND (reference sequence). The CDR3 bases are TGTGCCAGGAGGGCCAGCTCCTACGAGCAGTACCTC. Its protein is CARRASSYEQYL.

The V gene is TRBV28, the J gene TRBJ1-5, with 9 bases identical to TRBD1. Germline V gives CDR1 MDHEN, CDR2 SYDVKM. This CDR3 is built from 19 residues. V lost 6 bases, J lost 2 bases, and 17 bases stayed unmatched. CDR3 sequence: CASSFPTGGANSGNQPQHF. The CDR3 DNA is TGTGCCAGCAGCTTCCCGACAGGGGGGGCAAATAGCGGCAATCAGCCCCAGCATTTT.

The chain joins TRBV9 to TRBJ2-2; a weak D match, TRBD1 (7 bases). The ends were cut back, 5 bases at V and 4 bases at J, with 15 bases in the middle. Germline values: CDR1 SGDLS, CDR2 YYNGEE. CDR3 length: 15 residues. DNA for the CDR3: TGTGCCAGCAGAGGATCAGGGGGGAGCACCGGGGAGCTGTTTTTT. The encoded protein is CASRGSGGSTGELFF. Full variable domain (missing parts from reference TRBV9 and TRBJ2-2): DSGVTQTPKHLITATGQRVTLRCSPRSGDLSVYWYQQSLDQGLQFLIQYYNGEERAKGNILERFSAQQFPDLHSELNLSSLELGDSALYFCASRGSGGSTGELFFGEGSRLTVL.

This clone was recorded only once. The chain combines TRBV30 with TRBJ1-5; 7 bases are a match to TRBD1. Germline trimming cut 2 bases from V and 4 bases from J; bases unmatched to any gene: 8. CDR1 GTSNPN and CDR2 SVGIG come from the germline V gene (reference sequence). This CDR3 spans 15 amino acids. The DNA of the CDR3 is TGTGCCTGGAGTCTCCGGGGACAGAGGAATCAGCCCCAGCATTTT. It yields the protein CAWSLRGQRNQPQHF.

As DNA, the CDR3 is TGTGCCTGTACCCGGGACAGCACCTACGAGCAGTACTTC. Protein: CACTRDSTYEQYF. The chain is built from TRBV30 and TRBJ2-7; 7 bases are shared with TRBD1. The CDR3 contains 13 residues. The V segment lost 6 bases and the J segment 2 bases; nucleotides outside the gene matches: 7. CDR1 GTSNPN and CDR2 SVGIG come from the germline V gene (reference sequence).